This TCR beta chain was recorded in a study of cytomegalovirus exposure and HLA in healthy donors. Repertoires were generated with immunoSEQ multiplex PCR, while TCRdb's copy carries only in-frame clones and drops some. The data show around 73,000 clones, over 85% seen once. The CDR3 is 15 residues long. V dropped 4 bases and J dropped 0 bases, with 10 bases sitting between them. Germline lookup yields CDR1 SEHNR and CDR2 FQNEAQ (reference sequence). The V call is TRBV7-9, the J call TRBJ1-5, with D unresolved. This sequence originates from a woman under 30 in good health and CMV-seropositive. Sequenced input: PBMCs. The CDR3 DNA follows: TGTGCCAGCAGCTCGGGGTCCCATAGCAATCAGCCCCAGCATTTT. It encodes CASSSGSHSNQPQHF.